This T cell receptor beta chain stems from a study of T cell responses to AZD1222 COVID-19 vaccine. Assay: immunoSEQ multiplex PCR; the TCRdb copy retains only in-frame clones and omits some. The sample lists 120,000 or so clones, about 90% occurring once. Concerning this clone itself: Its target is not known.

The junction had 12 bases not matched to a gene; V was cut back by 2 bases and J by 5 bases. This CDR3 contains 17 residues. Germline V lookup: CDR1 SGHRS, CDR2 YFSETQ. Study-wide findings and caveats: A mostly white British donor set with more females was recruited, and clonal diversity was possibly underestimated.

The V call is TRBV5-1, the J call TRBJ2-5; TRBD2 matches at 10 bases. Sequenced here: peripheral blood, sampled on day 0 of MenACWY control vaccination. The TCR comes from an adult in good health. CDR3 DNA: TGCGCCAGCAGCTTTAATGGGGCTAGCGGGAGTAAGGAGACCCAGTACTTC. The encoded protein is CASSFNGASGSKETQYF.